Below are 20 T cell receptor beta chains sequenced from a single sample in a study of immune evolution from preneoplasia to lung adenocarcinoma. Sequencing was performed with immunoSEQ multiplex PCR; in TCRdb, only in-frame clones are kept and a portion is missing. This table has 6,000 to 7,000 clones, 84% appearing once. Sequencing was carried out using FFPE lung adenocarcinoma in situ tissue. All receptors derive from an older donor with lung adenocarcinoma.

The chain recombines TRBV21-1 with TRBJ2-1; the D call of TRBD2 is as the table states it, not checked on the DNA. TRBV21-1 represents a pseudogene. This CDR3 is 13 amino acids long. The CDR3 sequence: CASSEKTYNEQFF. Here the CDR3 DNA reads TGTGCCAGCAGTGAAAAGACTTACAATGAGCAGTTCTTC.

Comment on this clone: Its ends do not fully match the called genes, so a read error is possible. CDR3 sequence: CASSISGQNYGYTF. CDR3 in DNA: TGTGCCAGCAGTATATCGGGACAAAACTATGGCTACACCTTC. The V call is TRBV27, the J call TRBJ1-2; a possible D gene is TRBD1 (6 bases). The CDR3 runs 14 residues. Germline CDR1 reads MNHEY; CDR2 reads SMNVEV (reference sequence).

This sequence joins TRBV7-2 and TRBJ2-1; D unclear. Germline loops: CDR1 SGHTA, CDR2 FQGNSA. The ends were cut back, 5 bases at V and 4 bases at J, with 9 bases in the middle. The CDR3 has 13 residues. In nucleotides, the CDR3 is TGTGCCAGCAGCAGATATGGTTACAATGAGCAGTTCTTC. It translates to CASSRYGYNEQFF.

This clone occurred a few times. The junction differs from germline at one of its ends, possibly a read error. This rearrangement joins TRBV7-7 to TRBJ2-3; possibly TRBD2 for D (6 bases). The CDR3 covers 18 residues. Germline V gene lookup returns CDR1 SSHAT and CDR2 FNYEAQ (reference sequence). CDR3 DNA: TGTGCTAGCAGCTTAGCGGAAAAGTTAGAGCTTAGCACAGATACGCAGTATTTT. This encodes CASSLAEKLELSTDTQYF.

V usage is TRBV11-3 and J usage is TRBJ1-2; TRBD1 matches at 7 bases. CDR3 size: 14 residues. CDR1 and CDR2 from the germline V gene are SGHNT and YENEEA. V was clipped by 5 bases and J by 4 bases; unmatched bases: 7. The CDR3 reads CASSRRQGTYGYTF. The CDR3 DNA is TGTGCCAGCAGCCGGCGACAGGGAACCTATGGCTACACCTTC.

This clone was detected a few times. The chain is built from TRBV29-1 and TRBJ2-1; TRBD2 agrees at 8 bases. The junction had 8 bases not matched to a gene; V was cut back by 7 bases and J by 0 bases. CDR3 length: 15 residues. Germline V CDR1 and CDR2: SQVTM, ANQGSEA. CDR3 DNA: TGCAGCGCCTCGGGAGGGCTGAGCTCCTACAATGAGCAGTTCTTC. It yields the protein CSASGGLSSYNEQFF.

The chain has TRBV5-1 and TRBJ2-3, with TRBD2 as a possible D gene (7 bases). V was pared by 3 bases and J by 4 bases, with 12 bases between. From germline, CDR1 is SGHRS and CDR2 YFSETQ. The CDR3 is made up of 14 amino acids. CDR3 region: CASSSGGGADTQYF. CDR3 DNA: TGCGCCAGCAGCTCCGGAGGGGGGGCAGATACGCAGTATTTT.

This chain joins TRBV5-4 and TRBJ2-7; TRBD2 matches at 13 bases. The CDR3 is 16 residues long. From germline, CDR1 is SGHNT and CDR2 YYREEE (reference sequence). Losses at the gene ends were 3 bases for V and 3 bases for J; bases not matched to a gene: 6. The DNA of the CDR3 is TGTGCCAGCAGCTGGGGGACTAGCGGGAAGCTCTACGAGCAGTACTTC. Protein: CASSWGTSGKLYEQYF.

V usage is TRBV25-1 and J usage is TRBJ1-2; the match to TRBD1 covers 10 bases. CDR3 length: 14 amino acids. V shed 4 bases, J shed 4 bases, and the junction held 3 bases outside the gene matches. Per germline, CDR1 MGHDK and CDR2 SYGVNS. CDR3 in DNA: TGTGCCAGCAGTGCCGGGGACAGGGGCTATGGCTACACCTTC. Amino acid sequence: CASSAGDRGYGYTF.

The CDR3 sequence: CATSRVYRGETEAFF. The DNA of the CDR3 is TGTGCCACCAGCAGAGTGTACAGGGGAGAGACTGAAGCTTTCTTT. The chain links TRBV15 to TRBJ1-1, with 7 bases fitting TRBD1. Germline V gene data show CDR1 as LNHNV and CDR2 as YYDKDF (reference sequence). This CDR3 contains 15 residues. Losses at the gene ends were 1 base for V and 5 bases for J; bases not matched to a gene: 7.

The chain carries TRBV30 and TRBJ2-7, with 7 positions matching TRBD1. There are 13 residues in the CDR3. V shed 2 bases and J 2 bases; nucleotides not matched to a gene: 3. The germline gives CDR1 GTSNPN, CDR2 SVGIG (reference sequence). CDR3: CAWSLQGPYEQYF. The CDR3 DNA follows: TGTGCCTGGAGTTTACAGGGGCCCTACGAGCAGTACTTC.

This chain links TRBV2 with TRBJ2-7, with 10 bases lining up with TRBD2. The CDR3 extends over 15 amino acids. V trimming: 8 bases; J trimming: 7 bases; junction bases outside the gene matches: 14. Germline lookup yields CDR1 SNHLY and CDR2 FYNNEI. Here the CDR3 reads CASSLGSGRVGEQYF. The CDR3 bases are TGTGCCAGCTCTCTGGGGAGCGGGAGGGTAGGGGAGCAGTACTTC.

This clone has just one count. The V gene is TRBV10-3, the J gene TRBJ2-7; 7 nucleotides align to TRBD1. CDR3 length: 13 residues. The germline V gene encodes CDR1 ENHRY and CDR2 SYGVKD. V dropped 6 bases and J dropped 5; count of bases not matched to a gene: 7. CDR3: CAISTGQINEQYF. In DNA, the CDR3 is TGTGCCATCAGCACGGGACAGATTAACGAGCAGTACTTC.

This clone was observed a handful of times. For the CDR3, the DNA is TGTGCCTCGGGGAACGAGCAGTACTTC. Protein product: CASGNEQYF. This sequence joins TRBV7-3 and TRBJ2-7; weak D call: TRBD2 (5 bases). CDR1 and CDR2 (germline): SGHTA, FQGTGA. Trimming cost V 11 bases and J 5 bases, with 7 bases left between them. CDR3 length: 9 amino acids. Full variable domain (missing parts from reference TRBV7-3 and TRBJ2-7): GAGVSQTPSNKVTEKGKYVELRCDPISGHTALYWYRQSLGQGPEFLIYFQGTGAADDSGLPNDRFFAVRPEGSVSTLKIQRTERGDSAVYLCASGNEQYFGPGTRLTVT.

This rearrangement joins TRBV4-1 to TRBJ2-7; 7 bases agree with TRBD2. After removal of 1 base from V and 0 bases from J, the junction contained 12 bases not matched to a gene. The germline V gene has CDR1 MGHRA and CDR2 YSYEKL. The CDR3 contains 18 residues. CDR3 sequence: CASSQGRFPTSDSYEQYF. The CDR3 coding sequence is TGCGCCAGCAGCCAAGGCAGATTTCCCACTAGCGACTCCTACGAGCAGTACTTC.

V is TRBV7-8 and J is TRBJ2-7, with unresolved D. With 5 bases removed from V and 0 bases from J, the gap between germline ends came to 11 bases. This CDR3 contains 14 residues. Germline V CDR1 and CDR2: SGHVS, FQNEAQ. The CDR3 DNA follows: TGTGCCAGCAGCCCGCACGACCTCTCCTACGAGCAGTACTTC. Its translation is CASSPHDLSYEQYF.

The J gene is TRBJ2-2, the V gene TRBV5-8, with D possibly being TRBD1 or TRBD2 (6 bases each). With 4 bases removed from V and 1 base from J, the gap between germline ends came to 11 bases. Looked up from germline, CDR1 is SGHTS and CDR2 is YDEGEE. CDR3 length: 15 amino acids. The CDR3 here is CASSGGDKNTGELFF. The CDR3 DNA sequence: TGTGCCAGCAGCGGAGGGGACAAGAACACCGGGGAGCTGTTTTTT. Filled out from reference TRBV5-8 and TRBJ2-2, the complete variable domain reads EAGVTQSPTHLIKTRGQQATLRCSPISGHTSVYWYQQALGLGLQFLLWYDEGEERNRGNFPPRFSGRQFPNYSSELNVNALELEDSALYLCASSGGDKNTGELFFGEGSRLTVL.

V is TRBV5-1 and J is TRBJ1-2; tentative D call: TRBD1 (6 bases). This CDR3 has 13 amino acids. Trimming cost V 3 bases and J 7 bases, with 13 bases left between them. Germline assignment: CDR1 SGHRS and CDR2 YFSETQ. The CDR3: CASSSGERSGYTF. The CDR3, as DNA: TGCGCCAGCAGCTCAGGGGAAAGAAGTGGCTACACCTTC.

This CDR3 is CASSYWTGNTEAFF. In nucleotides, the CDR3 is TGTGCCAGCAGTTACTGGACGGGGAACACTGAAGCTTTCTTT. The rearrangement links TRBV2 to TRBJ1-1; D gene uncertain. The CDR3 has 14 amino acids. The germline CDR1 and CDR2 sequences are SNHLY and FYNNEI. V was trimmed by 5 bases and J by 1 base, leaving 11 bases between them.

Here the CDR3 DNA reads TGCAGCGTTGTCCGGATGGCGGTGTCCTACAATGAGCAGTTCTTC. It encodes CSVVRMAVSYNEQFF. The rearrangement joins TRBV29-1 to TRBJ2-1; D ambiguous. The CDR3 runs 15 residues. V lost 4 bases, J lost 1 base, and 14 bases lay in between. Germline lookup yields CDR1 SQVTM and CDR2 ANQGSEA.